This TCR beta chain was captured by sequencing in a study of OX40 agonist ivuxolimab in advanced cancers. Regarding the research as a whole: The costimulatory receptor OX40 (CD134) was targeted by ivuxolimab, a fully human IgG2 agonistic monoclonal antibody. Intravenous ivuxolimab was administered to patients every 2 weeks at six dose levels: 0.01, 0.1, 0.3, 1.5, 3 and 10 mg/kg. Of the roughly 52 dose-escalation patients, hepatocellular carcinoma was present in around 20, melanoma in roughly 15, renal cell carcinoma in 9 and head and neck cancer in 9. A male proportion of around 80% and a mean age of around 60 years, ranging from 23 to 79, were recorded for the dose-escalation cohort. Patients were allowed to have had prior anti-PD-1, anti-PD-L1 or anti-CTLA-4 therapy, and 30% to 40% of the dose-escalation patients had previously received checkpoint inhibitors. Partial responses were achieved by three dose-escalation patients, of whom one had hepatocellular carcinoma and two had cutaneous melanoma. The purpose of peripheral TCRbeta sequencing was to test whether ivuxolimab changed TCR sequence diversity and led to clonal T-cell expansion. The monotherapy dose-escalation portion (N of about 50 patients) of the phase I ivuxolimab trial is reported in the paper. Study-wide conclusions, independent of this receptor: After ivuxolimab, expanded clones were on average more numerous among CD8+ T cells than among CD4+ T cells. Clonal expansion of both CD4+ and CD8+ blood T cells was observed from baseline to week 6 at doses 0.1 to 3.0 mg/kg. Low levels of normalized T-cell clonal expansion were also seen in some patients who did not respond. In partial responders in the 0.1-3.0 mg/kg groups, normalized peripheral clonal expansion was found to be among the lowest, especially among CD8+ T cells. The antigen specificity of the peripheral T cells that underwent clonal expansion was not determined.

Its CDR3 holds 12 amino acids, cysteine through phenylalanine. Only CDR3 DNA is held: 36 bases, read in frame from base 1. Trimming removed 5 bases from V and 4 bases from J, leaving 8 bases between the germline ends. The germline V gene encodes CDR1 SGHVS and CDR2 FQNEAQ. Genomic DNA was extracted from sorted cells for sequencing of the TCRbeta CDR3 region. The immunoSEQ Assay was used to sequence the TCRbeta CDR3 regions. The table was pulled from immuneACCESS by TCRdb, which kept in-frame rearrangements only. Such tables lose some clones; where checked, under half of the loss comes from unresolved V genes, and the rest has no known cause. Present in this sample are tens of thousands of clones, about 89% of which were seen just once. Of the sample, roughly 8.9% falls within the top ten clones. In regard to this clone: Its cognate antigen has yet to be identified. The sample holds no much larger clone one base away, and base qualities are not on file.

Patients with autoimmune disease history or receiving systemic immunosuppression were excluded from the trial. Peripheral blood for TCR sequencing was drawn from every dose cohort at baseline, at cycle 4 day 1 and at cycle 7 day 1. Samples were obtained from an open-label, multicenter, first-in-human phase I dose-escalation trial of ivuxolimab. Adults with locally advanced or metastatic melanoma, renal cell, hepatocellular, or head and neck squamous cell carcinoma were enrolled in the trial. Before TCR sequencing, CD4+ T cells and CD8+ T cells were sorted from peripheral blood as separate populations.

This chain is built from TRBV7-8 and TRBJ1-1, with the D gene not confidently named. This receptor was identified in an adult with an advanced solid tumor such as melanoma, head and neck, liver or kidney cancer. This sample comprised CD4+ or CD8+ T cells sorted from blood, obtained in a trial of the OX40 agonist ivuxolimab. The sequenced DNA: TGTGCCAGCAGCCCGCGAGGCACTGAAGCTTTCTTT. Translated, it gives CASSPRGTEAFF.